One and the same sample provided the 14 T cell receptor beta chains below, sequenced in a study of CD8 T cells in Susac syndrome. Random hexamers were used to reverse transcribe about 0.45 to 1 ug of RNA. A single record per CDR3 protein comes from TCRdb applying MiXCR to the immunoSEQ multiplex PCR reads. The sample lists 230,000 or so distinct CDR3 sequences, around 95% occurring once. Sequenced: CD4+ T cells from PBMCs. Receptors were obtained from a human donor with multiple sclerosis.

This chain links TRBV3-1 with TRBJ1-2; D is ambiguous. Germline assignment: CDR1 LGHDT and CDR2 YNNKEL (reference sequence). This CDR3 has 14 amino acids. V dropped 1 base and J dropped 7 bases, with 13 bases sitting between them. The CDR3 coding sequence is TGTGCCAGCAGCCAAGGGGAGGGAACGGGTGGCTACACCTTC. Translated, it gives CASSQGEGTGGYTF. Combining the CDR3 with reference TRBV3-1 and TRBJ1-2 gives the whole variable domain DTAVSQTPKYLVTQMGNDKSIKCEQNLGHDTMYWYKQDSKKFLKIMFSYNNKELIINETVPNRFSPKSPDKAHLNLHINSLELGDSAVYFCASSQGEGTGGYTFGSGTRLTVV.

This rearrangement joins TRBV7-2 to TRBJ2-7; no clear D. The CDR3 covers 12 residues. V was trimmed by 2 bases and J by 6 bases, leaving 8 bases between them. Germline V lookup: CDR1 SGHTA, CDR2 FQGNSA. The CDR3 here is CASSLFLLEQYF. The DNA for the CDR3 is TGTGCCAGCAGCTTATTCCTCCTCGAGCAGTACTTC.

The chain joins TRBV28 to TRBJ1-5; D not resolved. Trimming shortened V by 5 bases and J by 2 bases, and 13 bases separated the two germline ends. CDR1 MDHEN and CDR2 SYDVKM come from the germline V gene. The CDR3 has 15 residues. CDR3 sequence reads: CASSDASQGNQPQHF. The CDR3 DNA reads TGTGCCAGCAGTGATGCCAGTCAGGGCAATCAGCCCCAGCATTTT.

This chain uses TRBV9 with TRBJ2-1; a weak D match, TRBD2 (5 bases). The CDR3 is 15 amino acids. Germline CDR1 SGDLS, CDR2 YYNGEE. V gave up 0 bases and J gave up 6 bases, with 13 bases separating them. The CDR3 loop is CASSVVVSGFNEQFF. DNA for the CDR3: TGTGCCAGCAGCGTAGTAGTCTCGGGGTTCAATGAGCAGTTCTTC.

Here the CDR3 reads CSVDLDLIQDTQYF. The CDR3 DNA follows: TGCAGCGTTGATTTGGACCTGATCCAGGATACGCAGTATTTT. This sequence joins TRBV29-1 and TRBJ2-3, with D hard to call. Germline CDR1 is SQVTM and CDR2 is ANQGSEA. V was clipped by 3 bases and J by 6 bases, with 16 bases between them. CDR3 length: 14 residues.

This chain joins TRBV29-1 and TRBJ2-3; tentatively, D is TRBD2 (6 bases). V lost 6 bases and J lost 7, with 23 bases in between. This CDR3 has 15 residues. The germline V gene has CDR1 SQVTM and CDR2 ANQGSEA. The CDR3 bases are TGCAGCGTCATTACCGGGACTGGGAGTGTCAATACGCAGTATTTT. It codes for CSVITGTGSVNTQYF.

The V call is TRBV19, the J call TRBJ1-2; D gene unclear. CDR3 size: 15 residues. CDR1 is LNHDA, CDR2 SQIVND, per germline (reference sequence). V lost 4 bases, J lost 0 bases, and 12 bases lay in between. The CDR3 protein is CASSRIGEANYGYTF. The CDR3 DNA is TGTGCCAGTAGTAGGATAGGAGAAGCTAACTATGGCTACACCTTC.

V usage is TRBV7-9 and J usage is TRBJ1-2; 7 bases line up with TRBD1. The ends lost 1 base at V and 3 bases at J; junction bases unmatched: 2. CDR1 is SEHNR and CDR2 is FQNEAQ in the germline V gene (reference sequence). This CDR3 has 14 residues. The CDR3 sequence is CASSLGQGDYGYTF. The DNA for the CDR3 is TGTGCCAGCAGCTTAGGCCAGGGGGACTATGGCTACACCTTC.

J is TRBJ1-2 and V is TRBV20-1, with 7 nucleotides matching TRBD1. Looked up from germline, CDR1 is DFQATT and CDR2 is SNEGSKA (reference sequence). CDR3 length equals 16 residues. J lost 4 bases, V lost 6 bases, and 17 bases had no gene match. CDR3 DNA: TGCAGTGCCAAAACTAGAGACAGGGTAGCGTTCTATGGCTACACCTTC. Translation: CSAKTRDRVAFYGYTF.

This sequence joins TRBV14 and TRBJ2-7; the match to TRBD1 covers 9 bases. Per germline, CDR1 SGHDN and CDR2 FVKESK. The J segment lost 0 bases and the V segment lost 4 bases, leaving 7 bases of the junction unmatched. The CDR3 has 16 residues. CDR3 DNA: TGTGCCAGCAGCCCCCAGACAGGGGGGAGCTCCTACGAGCAGTACTTC. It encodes CASSPQTGGSSYEQYF.

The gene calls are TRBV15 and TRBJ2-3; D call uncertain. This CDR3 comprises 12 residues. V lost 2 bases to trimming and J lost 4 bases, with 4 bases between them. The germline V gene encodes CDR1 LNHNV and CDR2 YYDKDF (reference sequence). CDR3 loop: CATSRLADTQYF. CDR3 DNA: TGTGCCACCAGCAGACTGGCAGATACGCAGTATTTT.

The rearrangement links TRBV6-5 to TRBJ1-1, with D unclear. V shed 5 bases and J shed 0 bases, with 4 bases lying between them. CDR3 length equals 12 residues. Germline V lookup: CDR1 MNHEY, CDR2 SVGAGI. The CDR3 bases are TGTGCCAGCAGTGGGGTGAACACTGAAGCTTTCTTT. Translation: CASSGVNTEAFF.

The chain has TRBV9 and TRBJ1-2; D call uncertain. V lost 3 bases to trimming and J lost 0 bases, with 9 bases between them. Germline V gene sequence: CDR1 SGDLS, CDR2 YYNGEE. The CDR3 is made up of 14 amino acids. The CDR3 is CASSGRRTNYGYTF. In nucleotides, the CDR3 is TGTGCCAGCAGCGGCCGCAGGACTAACTATGGCTACACCTTC.

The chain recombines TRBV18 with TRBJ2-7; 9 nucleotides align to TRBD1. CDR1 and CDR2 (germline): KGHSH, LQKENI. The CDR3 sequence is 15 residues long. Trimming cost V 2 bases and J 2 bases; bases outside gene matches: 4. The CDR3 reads CASSPGGTGPYEQYF. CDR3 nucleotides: TGTGCCAGCTCACCAGGCGGGACAGGGCCCTACGAGCAGTACTTC.